The clone carrying this TCR beta chain was observed a handful of times. Antigen unknown. In the same sample, other DNA sequences code for this CDR3. On average, the one heparinised blood draw given by each donor was approximately 0.12 L. The data belong to a study of beta chain features in type 1 diabetes. Broader study findings: The analysis here could not establish whether HLA type shapes TCRB rearrangement.

The investigators reverse transcribed all of the isolated RNA, so they sequenced expressed TCRB transcripts. The data were produced by immunoSEQ multiplex PCR, yet TCRdb's version contains in-frame clones alone and is incomplete. The table lists about 900,000 clones, roughly a sixth of them singletons. Trimming removed 3 bases at V and 0 bases at J, with 10 bases between. Looked up from germline, CDR1 is SGHTA and CDR2 is FQGNSA. The CDR3 contains 15 residues. The sample was naive CD4+ T cells from blood. The source of this sequence is a woman aged 18-29 years in good health. The V and J genes are TRBV7-2 and TRBJ2-3; possibly TRBD2 for D (5 bases). The CDR3 nucleotides read TGTGCCAGCAGCTTGGATAGGACTAGCACAGATACGCAGTATTTT. This sequence encodes CASSLDRTSTDTQYF.